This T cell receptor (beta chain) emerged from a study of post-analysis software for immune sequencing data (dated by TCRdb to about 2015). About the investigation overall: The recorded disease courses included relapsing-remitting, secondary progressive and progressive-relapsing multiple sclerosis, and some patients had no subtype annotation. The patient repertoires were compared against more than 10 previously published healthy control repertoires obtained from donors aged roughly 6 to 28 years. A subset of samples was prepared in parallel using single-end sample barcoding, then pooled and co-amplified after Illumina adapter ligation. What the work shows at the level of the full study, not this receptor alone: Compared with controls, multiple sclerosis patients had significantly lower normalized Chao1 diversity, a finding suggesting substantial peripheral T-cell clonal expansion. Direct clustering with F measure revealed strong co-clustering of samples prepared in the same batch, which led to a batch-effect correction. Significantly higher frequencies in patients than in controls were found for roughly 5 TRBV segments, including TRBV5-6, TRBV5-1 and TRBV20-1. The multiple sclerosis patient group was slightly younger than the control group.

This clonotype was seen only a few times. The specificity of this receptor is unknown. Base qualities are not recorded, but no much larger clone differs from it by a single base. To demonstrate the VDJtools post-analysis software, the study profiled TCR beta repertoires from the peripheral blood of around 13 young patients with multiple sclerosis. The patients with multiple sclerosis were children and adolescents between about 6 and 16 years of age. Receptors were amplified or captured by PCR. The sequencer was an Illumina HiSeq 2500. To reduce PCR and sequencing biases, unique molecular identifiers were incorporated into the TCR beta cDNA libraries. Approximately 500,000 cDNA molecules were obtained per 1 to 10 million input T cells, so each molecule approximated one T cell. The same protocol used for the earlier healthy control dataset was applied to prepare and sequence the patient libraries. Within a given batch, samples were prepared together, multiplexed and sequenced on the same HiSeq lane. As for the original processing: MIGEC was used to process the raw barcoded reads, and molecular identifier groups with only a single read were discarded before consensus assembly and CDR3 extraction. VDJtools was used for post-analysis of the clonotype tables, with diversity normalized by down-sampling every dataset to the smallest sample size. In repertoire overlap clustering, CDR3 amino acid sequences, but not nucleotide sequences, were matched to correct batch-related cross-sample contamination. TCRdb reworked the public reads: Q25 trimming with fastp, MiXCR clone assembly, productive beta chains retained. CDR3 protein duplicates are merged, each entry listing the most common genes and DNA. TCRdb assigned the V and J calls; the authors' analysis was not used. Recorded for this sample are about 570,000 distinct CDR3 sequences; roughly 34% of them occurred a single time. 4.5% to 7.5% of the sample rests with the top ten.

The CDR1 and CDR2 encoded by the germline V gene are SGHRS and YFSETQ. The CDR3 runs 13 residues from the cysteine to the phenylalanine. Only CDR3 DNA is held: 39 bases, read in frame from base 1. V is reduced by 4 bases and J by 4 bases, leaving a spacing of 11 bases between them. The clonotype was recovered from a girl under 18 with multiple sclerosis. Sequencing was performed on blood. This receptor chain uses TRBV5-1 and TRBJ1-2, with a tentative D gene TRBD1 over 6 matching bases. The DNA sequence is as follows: TGCGCCAGCAGCGAACAGGGCACCTATGGCTACACCTTC. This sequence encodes CASSEQGTYGYTF.